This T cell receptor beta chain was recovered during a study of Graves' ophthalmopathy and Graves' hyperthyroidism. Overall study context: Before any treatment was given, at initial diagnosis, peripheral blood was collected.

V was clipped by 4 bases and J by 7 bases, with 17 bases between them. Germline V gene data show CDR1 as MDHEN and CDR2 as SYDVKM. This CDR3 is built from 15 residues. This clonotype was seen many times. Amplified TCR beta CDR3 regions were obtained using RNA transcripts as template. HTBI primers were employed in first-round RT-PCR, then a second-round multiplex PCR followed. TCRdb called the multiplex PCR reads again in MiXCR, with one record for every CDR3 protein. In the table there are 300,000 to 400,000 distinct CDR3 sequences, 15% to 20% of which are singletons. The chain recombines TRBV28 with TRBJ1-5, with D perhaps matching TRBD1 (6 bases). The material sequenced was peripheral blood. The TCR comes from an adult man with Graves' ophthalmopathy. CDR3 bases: TGTGCCAGCAGTTCCTCTTTGGCAGGGGCGCAGCCCCAGCATTTT. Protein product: CASSSSLAGAQPQHF. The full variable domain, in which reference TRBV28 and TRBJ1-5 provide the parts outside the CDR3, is DVKVTQSSRYLVKRTGEKVFLECVQDMDHENMFWYRQDPGLGLRLIYFSYDVKMKEKGDIPEGYSVSREKKERFSLILESASTNQTSMYLCASSSSLAGAQPQHFGDGTRLSIL.